This TCR beta chain was sequenced for a study of shared clonotypes between healthy human individuals. TCRdb keeps only in-frame clones here, not all; method: immunoSEQ multiplex PCR. The sample consists of some 2,400,000 clones, around 95% of them appearing once. The trim removed 4 bases at V and 10 bases at J, leaving 7 bases unmatched. In germline, CDR1 is MDHEN, CDR2 SYDVKM. CDR3 size: 16 residues. Sequenced material: naive CD4+ T cells sorted from blood. Subset of the sample: CD45RA+ positively selected. The J gene is TRBJ2-1, the V gene TRBV28; 16 positions agree with TRBD2. The receptor comes from a man younger than 35 in good health. Written as DNA, the CDR3 is TGTGCCAGCAGTTACCCGGGACTAGCGGGGGGGTACGAGCAGTTCTTC. This sequence encodes CASSYPGLAGGYEQFF.